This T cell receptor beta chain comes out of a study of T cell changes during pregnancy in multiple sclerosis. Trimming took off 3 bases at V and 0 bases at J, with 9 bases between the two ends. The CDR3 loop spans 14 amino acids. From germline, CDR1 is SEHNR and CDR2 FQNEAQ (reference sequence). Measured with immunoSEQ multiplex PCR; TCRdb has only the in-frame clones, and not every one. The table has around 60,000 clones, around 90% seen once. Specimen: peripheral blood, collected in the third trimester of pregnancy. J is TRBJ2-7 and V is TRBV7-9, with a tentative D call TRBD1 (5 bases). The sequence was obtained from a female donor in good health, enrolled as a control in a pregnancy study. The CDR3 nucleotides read TGTGCCAGCAGCTTTGACAGCCGCTCCTACGAGCAGTACTTC. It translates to CASSFDSRSYEQYF. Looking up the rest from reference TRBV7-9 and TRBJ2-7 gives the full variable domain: DTGVSQNPRHKITKRGQNVTFRCDPISEHNRLYWYRQTLGQGPEFLTYFQNEAQLEKSRLLSDRFSAERPKGSFSTLEIQRTEQGDSAMYLCASSFDSRSYEQYFGPGTRLTVT.